These 5 T cell receptor beta chains were sequenced from one sample in a study of beta chain features in type 1 diabetes (dated by TCRdb to 2016 to 2019). Preparation of the library involved the immunoSEQ multiplex PCR assay. The entire amount of isolated RNA was reverse transcribed using the High Capacity cDNA Reverse Transcription Kit, so the sequenced TCRB transcripts were expressed ones. TCRdb took over this immuneACCESS table, retaining in-frame rearrangements with V and J assigned. Such tables are incomplete; in checked studies, under half of the missing clones stem from an unresolved V gene, and the remainder is unexplained. Counted in this sample were under 500,000 clones; around 28% of them appeared once. 0.065% of the sample is taken by the ten largest. Sequenced input: naive CD4+ T cells from blood. The cell subset or site label on this specimen signifies: true naive CD4+ T cells. The source is a man in his late teens or twenties in good health.

This clone was found a few times. CDR3 residues: CASSFQGRLGEQFF. The CDR3 DNA is TGTGCCAGCAGCTTCCAGGGGAGGCTAGGAGAGCAGTTCTTC. The V and J genes are TRBV5-4 and TRBJ2-1; either TRBD1 or TRBD2 may fit D (6 bases each). The germline V and J ends were trimmed by 2 bases and 10 bases, with 16 bases remaining between them. CDR1 is SGHNT, CDR2 YYREEE, per germline (reference sequence). This CDR3 contains 14 residues.

V is TRBV5-1 and J is TRBJ2-7, with 9 bases lining up with TRBD1. The CDR3 has 15 residues. Germline assignment: CDR1 SGHRS and CDR2 YFSETQ. With 0 bases clipped from V and 2 bases from J, the junction kept 3 bases outside the gene matches. The CDR3 DNA reads as TGCGCCAGCAGCTTGGCGGGACAGGGACCCTACGAGCAGTACTTC. Protein: CASSLAGQGPYEQYF.

The CDR3 sequence: CASSLWGKRGSLGEQYF. DNA of the CDR3: TGTGCCAGCAGTTTGTGGGGAAAACGCGGGAGTTTGGGGGAGCAGTACTTC. This chain uses TRBV28 with TRBJ2-7; 7 nucleotides line up with TRBD2. This CDR3 is 17 amino acids long. Per germline, CDR1 MDHEN and CDR2 SYDVKM. V lost 3 bases and J lost 7; bases outside the gene matches: 18.

This clone showed up just a few times. The gene calls are TRBV28 and TRBJ2-1, with 13 bases that match TRBD2. J was trimmed by 8 bases and V by 5 bases; bases with no gene match: 3. The CDR3 length is 14 residues. Germline CDR1 and CDR2: MDHEN and SYDVKM. CDR3 protein: CASSETSGRDEQFF. The CDR3 bases are TGTGCCAGCAGTGAAACTAGCGGGAGGGATGAGCAGTTCTTC.

The V call is TRBV30, the J call TRBJ1-2, with D possibly being TRBD1 (5 bases). There are 16 residues in the CDR3. Trimming cost V 3 bases and J 0 bases, with 17 bases left between them. CDR1 is GTSNPN, CDR2 SVGIG, per germline (reference sequence). The CDR3 sequence is CAWRQSTGSSNYGYTF. The CDR3 nucleotides are TGTGCCTGGAGACAATCAACAGGATCCTCTAACTATGGCTACACCTTC.